This entry features one T cell receptor beta chain sequence. Its antigen is undetermined. The assay that was used to sequence DNA from cultured CD4+ T cells was the Oncomine TCR Beta short-read assay. From CD4+ T cells that had been cultured, genomic DNA was extracted. TCRdb redid the calling of the PCR reads with MiXCR, one entry per CDR3 protein. The table records around 26,000 distinct CDR3 sequences, approximately 37% of them present only once. Treatment noted: roughly 10-day PBMC culture with coronavirus spike peptide pools or control peptides (ViraFEST assay). CD4+ T cells were isolated by negative selection after 10 days of culture. CDR3 length: 16 amino acids. V shed 0 bases and J shed 2 bases, with 14 bases lying between them. The germline CDR1 and CDR2 sequences are MNHEY and SVGAGI. These data come from a study of vaccination and CD4 T cells after COVID-19. Across the whole study: The peptides that stimulated the cells were overlapping spike peptides from SARS-CoV-2, HCoV-NL63, HCoV-OC43 and HCoV-229E. The control cultures got either a CEFX pool, an HIV-1 Nef pool, or no peptide at all.

The sample comprised CD4+ T cells from blood, cultured in vitro. This chain connects TRBV6-5 to TRBJ2-7; D is unclear. This TCR was recovered from a human donor who had recovered from COVID-19. This chain's CDR3 is CASSYSPASSTYEQYF. CDR3 coding DNA: TGTGCCAGCAGTTACTCGCCGGCCAGCAGTACCTACGAGCAGTACTTC.